These 5 T cell receptor beta chains came from one sample sequenced in a study of beta chain features in type 1 diabetes. Study-wide points: For Type 1 diabetes patients, all four CD4+ subsets carried TCRB CDR3s that were moderately but significantly shorter.

No antigen has been identified for these receptors. Isolated RNA was reverse transcribed in full, so expressed TCRB transcripts were sequenced. Repertoires were generated with immunoSEQ multiplex PCR, while TCRdb's copy carries only in-frame clones and drops some. The sample includes 250,000 or so clones, approximately 15% of them seen just once. Sample: naive CD4+ T cells from blood. Receptors were obtained from a man aged 25 to 40 with type 1 diabetes.

This clone has a handful of counts. This rearrangement joins TRBV7-6 to TRBJ2-2, with D maybe TRBD1 (6 bases). Germline V gene data show CDR1 as SGHVS and CDR2 as FNYEAQ. Deletions cut 5 bases from V and 2 bases from J, with 12 bases between. CDR3 length: 15 residues. The CDR3 nucleotides are TGTGCCAGCAGCCCCGGGACAATTAACACCGGGGAGCTGTTTTTT. It is translated as CASSPGTINTGELFF.

This clone was seen a few times. The chain couples TRBV2 to TRBJ1-2, with TRBD1 matching 7 bases. CDR1 is SNHLY and CDR2 is FYNNEI in the germline V gene. CDR3 length: 12 residues. The V and J ends lost 5 bases and 6 bases, in that order; junction bases with no gene match: 3. The CDR3 is CASSLDRDGYTF. The CDR3 DNA is TGTGCCAGCAGTTTAGACAGGGATGGCTACACCTTC.

J is TRBJ2-1 and V is TRBV19; TRBD2 might be the D (5 bases). Trimming left V 3 bases short and J 2 bases short, with 8 bases between. Per germline, CDR1 LNHDA and CDR2 SQIVND (reference sequence). The CDR3 covers 14 residues. CDR3 nucleotide sequence: TGTGCCAGTAGTATGGAGGACCCCTACAATGAGCAGTTCTTC. Its protein is CASSMEDPYNEQFF. Using reference TRBV19 and TRBJ2-1 for the parts outside the CDR3, the full variable domain is DGGITQSPKYLFRKEGQNVTLSCEQNLNHDAMYWYRQDPGQGLRLIYYSQIVNDFQKGDIAEGYSVSREKKESFPLTVTSAQKNPTAFYLCASSMEDPYNEQFFGPGTRLTVL.

This clone was picked up a small number of times. The rearrangement links TRBV5-1 to TRBJ1-2, with 7 bases identical to TRBD1. From germline, CDR1 is SGHRS and CDR2 YFSETQ. This CDR3 has 13 residues. Germline trimming cut 0 bases from V and 7 bases from J; bases unmatched to any gene: 3. CDR3 amino acids: CASSLVGQPGYTF. CDR3 nucleotides: TGCGCCAGCAGCTTGGTGGGACAGCCTGGCTACACCTTC.

The chain uses TRBV19 and TRBJ1-6; D possibly corresponds to TRBD1 (5 bases). Germline lookup yields CDR1 LNHDA and CDR2 SQIVND (reference sequence). Trimming cost V 7 bases and J 3 bases, with 10 bases left between them. This CDR3 region has 14 residues. The CDR3 here is CASTRGDYNSPLHF. The DNA for the CDR3 is TGTGCCAGTACCCGGGGGGACTATAATTCACCCCTCCACTTT.